The clone carrying this TCR beta chain has just one count. TCRdb passed the 5' RACE reads through MiXCR, listing each CDR3 protein once. The profile shows some 730,000 distinct CDR3 sequences, around a sixth of them singletons. This sample was included in a study of identical twins. Germline lookup yields CDR1 LGHNA and CDR2 YSLEER. The CDR3 is 17 amino acids. J was trimmed by 8 bases and V by 4 bases; bases with no gene match: 9. The sample was also reused in another study, on T cells expressing NK-cell markers. This second study says: Several of the donors also had these clonotypes leading their CD3+CD56-NKG2C+ fraction.

Sequencing was performed on PBMCs. The V and J genes are TRBV4-3 and TRBJ2-1; 15 bases align to TRBD2. This TCR was sampled from a woman under 30 in good health. CDR3 in DNA: TGCGCCAGCAGCCTGGGACTAGCGGGGGGAACCGCAGATGAGCAGTTCTTC. Translation gives CASSLGLAGGTADEQFF.